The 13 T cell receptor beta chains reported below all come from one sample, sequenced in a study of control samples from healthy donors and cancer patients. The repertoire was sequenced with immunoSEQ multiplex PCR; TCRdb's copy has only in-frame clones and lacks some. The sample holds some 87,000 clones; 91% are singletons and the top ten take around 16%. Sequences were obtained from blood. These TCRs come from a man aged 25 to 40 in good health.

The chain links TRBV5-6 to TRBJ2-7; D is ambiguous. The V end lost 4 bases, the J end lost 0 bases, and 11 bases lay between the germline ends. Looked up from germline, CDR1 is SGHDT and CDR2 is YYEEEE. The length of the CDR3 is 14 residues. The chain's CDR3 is CASSPQMSSYEQYF. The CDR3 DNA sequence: TGTGCCAGCAGCCCGCAGATGAGCTCCTACGAGCAGTACTTC.

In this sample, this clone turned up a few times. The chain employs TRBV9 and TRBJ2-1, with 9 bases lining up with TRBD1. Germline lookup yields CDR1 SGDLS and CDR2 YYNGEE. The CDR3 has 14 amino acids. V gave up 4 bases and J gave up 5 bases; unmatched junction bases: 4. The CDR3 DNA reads TGTGCCAGCAGCAAAAGGGACAGGGACAATGAGCAGTTCTTC. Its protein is CASSKRDRDNEQFF.

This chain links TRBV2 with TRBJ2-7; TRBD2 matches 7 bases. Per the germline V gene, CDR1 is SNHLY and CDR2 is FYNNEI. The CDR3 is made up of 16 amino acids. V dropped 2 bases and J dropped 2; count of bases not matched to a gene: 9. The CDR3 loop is CASSERGRDYPYEQYF. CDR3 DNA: TGTGCCAGCAGTGAAAGGGGCCGGGACTACCCCTACGAGCAGTACTTC. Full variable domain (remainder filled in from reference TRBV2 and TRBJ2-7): EPEVTQTPSHQVTQMGQEVILRCVPISNHLYFYWYRQILGQKVEFLVSFYNNEISEKSEIFDDQFSVERPDGSNFTLKIRSTKLEDSAMYFCASSERGRDYPYEQYFGPGTRLTVT.

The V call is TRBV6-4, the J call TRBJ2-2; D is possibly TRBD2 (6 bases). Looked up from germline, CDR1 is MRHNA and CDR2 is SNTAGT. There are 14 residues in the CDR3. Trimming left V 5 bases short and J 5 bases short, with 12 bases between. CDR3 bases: TGTGCCAGCAGTAGTGAGGAGGGGACCGGGGAGCTGTTTTTT. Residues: CASSSEEGTGELFF.

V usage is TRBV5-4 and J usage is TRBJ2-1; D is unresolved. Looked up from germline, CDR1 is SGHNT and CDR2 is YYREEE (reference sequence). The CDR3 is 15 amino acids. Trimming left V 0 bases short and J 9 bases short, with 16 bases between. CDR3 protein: CASSLVSRAQGEQFF. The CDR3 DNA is TGTGCCAGCAGCTTGGTGTCAAGGGCACAAGGTGAGCAGTTCTTC.

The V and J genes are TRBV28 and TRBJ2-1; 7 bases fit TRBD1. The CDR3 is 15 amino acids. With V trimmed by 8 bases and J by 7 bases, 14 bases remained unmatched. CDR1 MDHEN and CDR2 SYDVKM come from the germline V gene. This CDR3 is CASLMPGQFKNEQFF. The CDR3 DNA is TGTGCCAGCCTTATGCCGGGACAGTTCAAGAATGAGCAGTTCTTC.

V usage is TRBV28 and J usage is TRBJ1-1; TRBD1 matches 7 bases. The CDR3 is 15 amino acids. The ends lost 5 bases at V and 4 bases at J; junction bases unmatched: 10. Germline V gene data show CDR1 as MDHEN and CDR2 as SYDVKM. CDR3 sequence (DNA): TGTGCCAGCAGTGCACCTCAGGGGGGCCGCACTGAAGCTTTCTTT. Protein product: CASSAPQGGRTEAFF.

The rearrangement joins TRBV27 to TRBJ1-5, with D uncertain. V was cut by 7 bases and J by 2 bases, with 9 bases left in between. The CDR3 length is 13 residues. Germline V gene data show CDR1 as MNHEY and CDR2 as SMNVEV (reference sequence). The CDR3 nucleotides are TGTGCCAGCAAAGACTCTGGCAATCAGCCCCAGCATTTT. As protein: CASKDSGNQPQHF.

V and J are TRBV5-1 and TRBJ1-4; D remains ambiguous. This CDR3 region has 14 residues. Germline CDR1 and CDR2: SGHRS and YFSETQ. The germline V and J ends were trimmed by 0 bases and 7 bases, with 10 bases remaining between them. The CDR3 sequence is CASSLEGMSEKLFF. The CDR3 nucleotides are TGCGCCAGCAGCTTGGAAGGGATGAGTGAAAAACTGTTTTTT.

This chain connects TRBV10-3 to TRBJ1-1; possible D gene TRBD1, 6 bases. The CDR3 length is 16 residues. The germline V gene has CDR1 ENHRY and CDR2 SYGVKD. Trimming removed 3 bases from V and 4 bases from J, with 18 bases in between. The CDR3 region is CAISEPGIGGVTEAFF. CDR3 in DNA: TGTGCCATCAGTGAACCTGGAATAGGGGGTGTCACTGAAGCTTTCTTT.

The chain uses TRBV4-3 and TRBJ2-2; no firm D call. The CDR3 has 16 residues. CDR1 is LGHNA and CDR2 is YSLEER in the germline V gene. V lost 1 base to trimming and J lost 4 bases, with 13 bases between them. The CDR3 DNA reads TGCGCCAGCAGCCAAGGTGGCACAGTCGGCACCGGGGAGCTGTTTTTT. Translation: CASSQGGTVGTGELFF.

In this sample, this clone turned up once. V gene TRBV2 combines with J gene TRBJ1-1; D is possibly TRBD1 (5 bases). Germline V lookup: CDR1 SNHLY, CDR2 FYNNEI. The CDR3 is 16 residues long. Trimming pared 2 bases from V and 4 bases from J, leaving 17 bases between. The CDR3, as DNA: TGTGCCAGCAGTGAAACCCGAGGATGGGGCGTCACTGAAGCTTTCTTT. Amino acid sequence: CASSETRGWGVTEAFF. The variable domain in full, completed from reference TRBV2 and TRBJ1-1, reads EPEVTQTPSHQVTQMGQEVILRCVPISNHLYFYWYRQILGQKVEFLVSFYNNEISEKSEIFDDQFSVERPDGSNFTLKIRSTKLEDSAMYFCASSETRGWGVTEAFFGQGTRLTVV.

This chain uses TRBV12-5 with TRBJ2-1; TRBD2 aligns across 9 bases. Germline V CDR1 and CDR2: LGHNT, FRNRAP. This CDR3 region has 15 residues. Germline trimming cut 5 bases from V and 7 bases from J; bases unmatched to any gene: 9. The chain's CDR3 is CASGPDGGGANEQFF. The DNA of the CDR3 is TGTGCTAGTGGTCCCGATGGCGGGGGGGCAAATGAGCAGTTCTTC.